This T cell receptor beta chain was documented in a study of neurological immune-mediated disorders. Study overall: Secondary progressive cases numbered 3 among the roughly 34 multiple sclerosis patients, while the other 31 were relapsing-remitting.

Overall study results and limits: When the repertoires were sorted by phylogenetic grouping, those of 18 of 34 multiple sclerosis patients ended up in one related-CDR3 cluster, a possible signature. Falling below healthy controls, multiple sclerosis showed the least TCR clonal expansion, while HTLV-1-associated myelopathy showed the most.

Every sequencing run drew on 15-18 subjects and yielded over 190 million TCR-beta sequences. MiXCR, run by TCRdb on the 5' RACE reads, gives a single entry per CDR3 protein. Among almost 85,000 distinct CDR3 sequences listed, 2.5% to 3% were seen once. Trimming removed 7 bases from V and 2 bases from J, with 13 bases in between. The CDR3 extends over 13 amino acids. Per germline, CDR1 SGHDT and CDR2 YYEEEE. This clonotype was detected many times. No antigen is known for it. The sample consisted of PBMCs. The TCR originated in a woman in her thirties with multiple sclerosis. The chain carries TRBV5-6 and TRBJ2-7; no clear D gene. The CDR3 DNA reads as TGTGCCAGCGGTTCAGCTCCCACCTACGAGCAGTACTTC. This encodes CASGSAPTYEQYF.